The 20 T cell receptor beta chains presented below share a single source sample, sequenced in a study of response to subunit inactivated influenza vaccine. Via MiXCR, TCRdb re-called the RT-PCR reads, giving one row per CDR3 protein. The sample contains under 950,000 distinct CDR3 sequences, around 20% of which appear only once. The starting material was PBMCs from blood, obtained roughly 5 days after vaccination. These receptor sequences come from a man aged 50 to 60 who received an inactivated influenza vaccine.

In this sample, this clonotype turned up a few times. The chain uses TRBV15 and TRBJ2-7; D gene ambiguous. CDR1 is LNHNV and CDR2 is YYDKDF in the germline V gene (reference sequence). V lost 6 bases, J lost 5 bases, and 14 bases lay in between. The CDR3 totals 13 residues. DNA of the CDR3: TGTGCCACCAGTCGCGGACGGGCTGACGAGCAGTACTTC. As protein: CATSRGRADEQYF.

The gene calls are TRBV27 and TRBJ1-1; no definite D call. Germline-derived CDR1 and CDR2 are MNHEY and SMNVEV (reference sequence). Trimming removed 5 bases at V and 4 bases at J, with 14 bases between. The CDR3 runs 14 residues. The CDR3 protein is CASSPRGLGTEAFF. The DNA of the CDR3 is TGTGCCAGCAGTCCTAGAGGGTTGGGCACTGAAGCTTTCTTT.

Only a few counts were recorded for this clonotype. The rearrangement joins TRBV29-1 to TRBJ2-7; D may correspond to TRBD1 or TRBD2 (6 bases each). The CDR3 extends over 11 amino acids. Germline assignment: CDR1 SQVTM and CDR2 ANQGSEA. With 6 bases removed from V and 6 bases from J, the gap between germline ends came to 12 bases. DNA for the CDR3: TGCAGCGTCCGAGGGGGGCTCGAGCAGTACTTC. Its protein product is CSVRGGLEQYF.

This clonotype was counted between two and nine times. This sequence joins TRBV12-3 or TRBV12-4 and TRBJ1-2; tentatively, D is TRBD1 (5 bases). V was clipped by 6 bases and J by 4 bases, with 18 bases between them. The CDR3 contains 15 residues. Here the CDR3 DNA reads TGTGCCAGCAGCCCCGGGTTCGGGGCCGCCTATGGCTACACCTTC. Translated: CASSPGFGAAYGYTF.

This clonotype has only a few counts. CDR3 DNA: TGTGCCAGCAGGAAGACTAGCGGGGGCTCCTACGAGCAGTACTTC. Its protein product is CASRKTSGGSYEQYF. The chain couples TRBV27 to TRBJ2-7; 12 nucleotides align to TRBD2. This CDR3 spans 15 amino acids. CDR1 and CDR2 from the germline V gene are MNHEY and SMNVEV (reference sequence). J lost 0 bases, V lost 6 bases, and 3 bases had no gene match.

The chain uses TRBV4-1 and TRBJ2-3; 7 nucleotides match TRBD1. The ends lost 2 bases at V and 1 base at J; junction bases unmatched: 6. This CDR3 is 16 amino acids long. CDR1 is MGHRA and CDR2 is YSYEKL in the germline V gene. The CDR3 DNA reads TGCGCCAGCAGCCAATTCCGGGACAGCCGCACAGATACGCAGTATTTT. Translating it yields CASSQFRDSRTDTQYF.

This chain uses TRBV7-9 with TRBJ1-1; D is unresolved. V was trimmed by 2 bases and J by 3 bases, leaving 7 bases between them. This CDR3 is 13 amino acids long. In germline, CDR1 is SEHNR, CDR2 FQNEAQ (reference sequence). The CDR3 is CASSLKADTEAFF. The CDR3 DNA is TGTGCCAGCAGCTTAAAGGCAGACACTGAAGCTTTCTTT.

This clonotype appeared once. The genes are TRBV9 and TRBJ1-4, with D uncertain. This CDR3 is 17 amino acids long. Trimming cost V 0 bases and J 1 base, with 13 bases left between them. In germline, CDR1 is SGDLS, CDR2 YYNGEE. The CDR3 here is CASSVAPNLGTNEKLFF. The CDR3 DNA follows: TGTGCCAGCAGCGTAGCCCCCAACTTGGGAACTAATGAAAAACTGTTTTTT.

The CDR3 bases are TGCACCCGACCAAGGATAGGGGAGAATGACACTGAAGCTTTCTTT. Protein: CTRPRIGENDTEAFF. The V call is TRBV29-1, the J call TRBJ1-1, with a tentative D call TRBD1 (5 bases). The germline V gene has CDR1 SQVTM and CDR2 ANQGSEA. The CDR3 extends over 15 amino acids.

Concerning this clonotype itself: This could be a read error, since a much larger clone is one nucleotide away. This chain connects TRBV5-1 to TRBJ2-5; D is undetermined. CDR3 length equals 14 residues. Germline V gene data show CDR1 as SGHRS and CDR2 as YFSETQ. Here the CDR3 DNA reads TGCGCCAGCAGCGTCAACCCCCAGCAAGAGACCCACTACTTC. Its protein is CASSVNPQQETHYF.

This rearrangement joins TRBV3-1 to TRBJ2-1; 13 bases line up with TRBD2. V was clipped by 4 bases and J by 9 bases; unmatched bases: 6. Germline V lookup: CDR1 LGHDT, CDR2 YNNKEL (reference sequence). This CDR3 is built from 15 residues. The CDR3 here is CASSLGLAGKLEQFF. In DNA form, the CDR3 reads TGTGCCAGCAGCCTGGGACTAGCGGGGAAGCTTGAGCAGTTCTTC.

The chain is built from TRBV2 and TRBJ1-6, with D perhaps TRBD1 (6 bases). The V gene lost 4 bases and the J gene lost 7 bases, with 17 bases spanning the gap. The CDR3 runs 16 residues. Germline CDR1 reads SNHLY; CDR2 reads FYNNEI. The CDR3 loop reads CASSVGLGGANSPLHF. CDR3 sequence (DNA): TGTGCCAGCAGTGTCGGTTTGGGGGGCGCCAATTCACCCCTCCACTTT.

The chain carries TRBV20-1 and TRBJ1-1; perhaps TRBD1 as D (5 bases). CDR1 and CDR2 from the germline V gene are DFQATT and SNEGSKA (reference sequence). Deletions cut 6 bases from V and 5 bases from J, with 16 bases between. This CDR3 contains 13 residues. CDR3 DNA sequence: TGCAGTGCGCCAAAGACAGCGGGGACTGAAGCTTTCTTT. Its translation is CSAPKTAGTEAFF.

The gene calls are TRBV5-1 and TRBJ1-6, with D possibly being TRBD1 (5 bases). In germline, CDR1 is SGHRS, CDR2 YFSETQ. The germline V and J ends were trimmed by 3 bases and 8 bases, with 9 bases remaining between them. This CDR3 has 13 amino acids. CDR3: CASSSKQDSPLHF. CDR3 sequence (DNA): TGCGCCAGCAGCTCGAAACAGGATTCACCCCTCCACTTT.

V and J are TRBV12-3 or TRBV12-4 and TRBJ2-1; D may match TRBD1 or TRBD2 (5 bases each). The CDR3 has 14 residues. V was shortened by 5 bases and J by 8 bases, with 16 bases between the two germline ends. The chain's CDR3 is CASSPRVGTHEQFF. CDR3 bases: TGTGCCAGCAGTCCTAGGGTAGGGACCCATGAGCAGTTCTTC.

This chain links TRBV20-1 with TRBJ2-2; perhaps D is TRBD1 or TRBD2 (5 bases each). In germline, CDR1 is DFQATT, CDR2 SNEGSKA (reference sequence). This CDR3 contains 14 residues. V was clipped by 1 base and J by 6 bases, with 12 bases between them. This CDR3 is CSARAQTGPGELFF. For the CDR3, the DNA is TGCAGTGCTAGAGCCCAAACGGGACCCGGGGAGCTGTTTTTT.

This clonotype appeared many times. The V gene is TRBV4-2, the J gene TRBJ1-2; a possible D gene is TRBD1 (6 bases). The germline V gene encodes CDR1 LGHNA and CDR2 YNFKEQ. V gave up 1 base and J gave up 7 bases, with 16 bases separating them. The CDR3 sequence is 15 residues long. CDR3 region: CASSQVAGAIVGYTF. DNA of the CDR3: TGTGCCAGCAGCCAAGTTGCGGGGGCGATAGTTGGCTACACCTTC.

V usage is TRBV6-2 or TRBV6-3 and J usage is TRBJ2-3; possibly TRBD1 or TRBD2 for D (5 bases each). The CDR3 length is 19 residues. V was clipped by 5 bases and J by 2 bases, with 26 bases between them. Germline CDR1 is MNHEY and CDR2 is SVGEGT. The CDR3 loop is CASSHPEFGKRDLTDTQYF. CDR3 nucleotides: TGTGCCAGCAGTCACCCAGAATTTGGCAAAAGGGACCTCACAGATACGCAGTATTTT.

This clonotype was observed a handful of times. The chain couples TRBV27 to TRBJ2-7; 7 bases line up with TRBD1. Looked up from germline, CDR1 is MNHEY and CDR2 is SMNVEV (reference sequence). The CDR3 length is 17 residues. With V trimmed by 1 base and J by 3 bases, 12 bases remained unmatched. CDR3 DNA sequence: TGTGCCAGCAGTTTATTCCCCGACAGGGACCTCCTCTACGAGCAGTACTTC. It is translated as CASSLFPDRDLLYEQYF.

This clonotype has a handful of counts. V usage is TRBV12-3 or TRBV12-4 and J usage is TRBJ2-7, with D hard to call. The CDR3 is 13 amino acids. V was clipped by 3 bases and J by 4 bases, with 10 bases between them. The CDR3 loop reads CASSFEYRYEQYF. The CDR3 region has the DNA TGTGCCAGCAGTTTTGAATATCGGTACGAGCAGTACTTC.